This T cell receptor (beta chain) was retrieved from a study of T cells in tumors and immune-related adverse events. CDR1 SGHTA and CDR2 FQGNSA come from the germline V gene. CDR3 length: 15 residues. V was clipped by 5 bases and J by 0 bases, with 10 bases between them. Repertoires were generated with immunoSEQ multiplex PCR, while TCRdb's copy carries only in-frame clones and drops some. The sample has about 11,000 clones, 85% to 95% seen once. The chain is built from TRBV7-2 and TRBJ1-4; no definite D call. The sample in question was lymph node tissue, obtained from a patient treated with anti-PD-1 therapy. The receptor was derived from a female donor with metastatic renal cell carcinoma. In nucleotides, the CDR3 is TGTGCCAGCAGCCTCGACGGTGCAACTAATGAAAAACTGTTTTTT. Its protein product is CASSLDGATNEKLFF.